Below are 14 T cell receptor beta chains sequenced from a single sample in a study of T cells in Graves' hyperthyroidism and ophthalmopathy. It was RNA transcripts that yielded the amplified TCR beta CDR3 regions. Using the HTBI primer set, a first-round RT-PCR was run on the TCR CDR3. TCRdb fed the multiplex PCR reads into MiXCR, producing one record per CDR3 protein. The sample lists approximately 520,000 distinct CDR3 sequences, roughly a quarter occurring once. The specimen sequenced was blood. The receptors shown here come from a woman aged 25 to 39 with Graves' ophthalmopathy.

The chain links TRBV5-1 to TRBJ2-2; 15 nucleotides agree with TRBD2. In germline, CDR1 is SGHRS, CDR2 YFSETQ. This CDR3 has 15 residues. J lost 5 bases, V lost 6 bases, and 2 bases had no gene match. The CDR3, as DNA: TGCGCCAGCAAGGGACTAGCGGGAGGAACCGGGGAGCTGTTTTTT. Its protein product is CASKGLAGGTGELFF.

This clonotype was counted ten times or more. The gene calls are TRBV27 and TRBJ1-1; D is uncertain. Trimming took off 2 bases at V and 1 base at J, with 8 bases between the two ends. The CDR3 extends over 14 amino acids. The germline V gene encodes CDR1 MNHEY and CDR2 SMNVEV (reference sequence). CDR3 in amino acids: CASSLEATNTEAFF. The CDR3, as DNA: TGTGCCAGCAGTTTAGAAGCTACGAACACTGAAGCTTTCTTT.

This clonotype came up a few times. CDR3: CASSYPLDTINTGELFF. As DNA, the CDR3 is TGTGCCAGCAGCTACCCCTTGGACACCATTAACACCGGGGAGCTGTTTTTT. The V and J genes are TRBV11-1 and TRBJ2-2, with a tentative D call TRBD1 (5 bases). The V and J ends lost 4 bases and 2 bases respectively, with 17 bases between them. CDR1 SGHAT and CDR2 FQDESV come from the germline V gene (reference sequence). CDR3 size: 17 residues.

This clonotype was recorded many times. V is TRBV28 and J is TRBJ1-1; 9 bases map to TRBD1. The CDR3 runs 17 residues. CDR1 MDHEN and CDR2 SYDVKM come from the germline V gene. V trimming: 5 bases; J trimming: 0 bases; junction bases outside the gene matches: 10. CDR3 region: CASSPGQGGVVNTEAFF. For the CDR3, the DNA is TGTGCCAGCAGTCCGGGACAGGGTGGGGTCGTGAACACTGAAGCTTTCTTT.

This clonotype was observed many times. V usage is TRBV5-1 and J usage is TRBJ1-1; no clear D. Germline CDR1 reads SGHRS; CDR2 reads YFSETQ. V was pared by 4 bases and J by 1 base, with 17 bases between. The CDR3 runs 16 residues. The CDR3 DNA reads TGCGCCAGCAGCCTCGCCCCCTTGGCAGGGAACACTGAAGCTTTCTTT. Encoded protein: CASSLAPLAGNTEAFF.

This clonotype appeared many times. This chain links TRBV5-8 with TRBJ2-7; TRBD1 aligns across 7 bases. This CDR3 contains 15 residues. Germline CDR1 SGHTS, CDR2 YDEGEE. V trimming: 4 bases; J trimming: 7 bases; junction bases outside the gene matches: 14. For the CDR3, the DNA is TGTGCCAGCAGCCCGAGTGGACAGGTTGTGAGGGAGCAGTACTTC. It yields the protein CASSPSGQVVREQYF.

The sample holds many counts of this clonotype. At one boundary the junction diverges from the germline segment, which might be a read error. The chain links TRBV6-5 to TRBJ2-7; no clear D. The CDR3 extends over 14 amino acids. CDR1 and CDR2 (germline): MNHEY, SVGAGI. CDR3: CASSDSGPFYEQYF. CDR3 sequence (DNA): TGTGCCAGCAGTGACTCCGGGCCTTTCTACGAGCAGTACTTC.

In this sample, this clonotype turned up many times. The chain joins TRBV7-2 to TRBJ2-7; TRBD1 aligns across 7 bases. Germline-derived CDR1 and CDR2 are SGHTA and FQGNSA. The CDR3 contains 15 residues. Trimming removed 6 bases from V and 0 bases from J; junction bases left unmatched: 8. The CDR3 here is CASSPTGSSSYEQYF. The CDR3 DNA sequence: TGTGCCAGCAGTCCGACAGGGTCGAGCTCCTACGAGCAGTACTTC.

This clonotype was seen many times. The V gene is TRBV28, the J gene TRBJ2-6; 7 bases align to TRBD1. Germline CDR1 reads MDHEN; CDR2 reads SYDVKM. The CDR3 loop spans 19 amino acids. V trimming: 0 bases; J trimming: 0 bases; junction bases outside the gene matches: 8. The CDR3 bases are TGTGCCAGCAGTTTATGGCGTGGGACAGCAAGCTCTGGGGCCAACGTCCTGACTTTC. Encoded protein: CASSLWRGTASSGANVLTF.

The rearrangement links TRBV28 to TRBJ2-7, with D tentatively TRBD1 (6 bases). The germline V and J ends were trimmed by 5 bases and 2 bases, with 13 bases remaining between them. The germline V gene has CDR1 MDHEN and CDR2 SYDVKM. The CDR3 length is 14 residues. The DNA of the CDR3 is TGTGCCAGCAGTACTTGGGGGCAGGCCTACGAGCAGTACTTC. Protein sequence: CASSTWGQAYEQYF.

This clonotype occurred a few times. The chain recombines TRBV12-3 or TRBV12-4 with TRBJ2-7; 7 bases fit TRBD2. The V segment lost 1 base and the J segment 4 bases; nucleotides outside the gene matches: 4. The CDR3 has 14 amino acids. For the CDR3, the DNA is TGTGCCAGCAGTTTAGGCGGGAGAAGGTACGAGCAGTACTTC. Translation gives CASSLGGRRYEQYF.

The V and J genes are TRBV20-1 and TRBJ2-5, with D possibly matching TRBD2 (6 bases). V was shortened by 1 base and J by 2 bases, with 14 bases between the two germline ends. The length of the CDR3 is 15 residues. Germline lookup yields CDR1 DFQATT and CDR2 SNEGSKA (reference sequence). CDR3 protein: CSARGSPGGQETQYF. The CDR3, as DNA: TGCAGTGCTAGAGGGTCTCCCGGGGGACAAGAGACCCAGTACTTC.

In the case of this clonotype: Relative to the germline gene, one junction end is altered; a read error may explain this. The chain recombines TRBV7-2 with TRBJ2-5; TRBD2 matches at 7 bases. The CDR3 length is 15 residues. Germline V gives CDR1 SGHTA, CDR2 FQGNSA. CDR3 region: CASILAGGQMETQYF. CDR3 in DNA: TGTGCCAGCATCTTAGCGGGTGGCCAGATGGAGACCCAGTACTTC.

This clonotype was seen many times. The CDR3 region has the DNA TGTGCCAGCAGCTTAGACCCTGAAGCTTTCTTT. It is translated as CASSLDPEAFF. The genes are TRBV7-2 and TRBJ1-1, with D unclear. The CDR3 length is 11 residues. V dropped 1 base and J dropped 6 bases, with 3 bases sitting between them. Germline loops: CDR1 SGHTA, CDR2 FQGNSA.